This entry lists 5 T cell receptor beta chains sequenced from one sample in a study of lung T cells in sarcoidosis with Löfgren's syndrome. TCRdb ran MiXCR on the reads and lists one entry per CDR3 protein. The repertoire has 55,000 to 80,000 distinct CDR3 sequences, less than 25% of them found once; the top ten carry approximately 2.2%. The specimen was CD4+ T cells from PBMCs. The receptors originated from a human donor with sarcoidosis (Löfgren's syndrome or another form), or a control subject (not recorded which).

The chain employs TRBV6-1 and TRBJ2-1, with 11 bases lining up with TRBD2. Germline CDR1 reads MNHNS; CDR2 reads SASEGT. CDR3 length: 15 amino acids. The V gene end was trimmed by 3 bases and the J gene end by 7 bases; junction bases not matched to a gene: 5. DNA for the CDR3: TGTGCCAGCAGTGAGATAGCGGGGGGGGGAAATGAGCAGTTCTTC. It encodes CASSEIAGGGNEQFF.

This chain connects TRBV7-3 to TRBJ1-4; D unclear. The V end lost 1 base, the J end lost 3 bases, and 3 bases lay between the germline ends. Germline V lookup: CDR1 SGHTA, CDR2 FQGTGA. The CDR3 extends over 13 amino acids. The CDR3 spells CASSLRPNEKLFF. The CDR3 DNA reads as TGTGCCAGCAGCTTAAGACCTAATGAAAAACTGTTTTTT.

In its sample, this clonotype was seen many times. This rearrangement joins TRBV7-2 to TRBJ2-7; 10 nucleotides line up with TRBD1. Per the germline V gene, CDR1 is SGHTA and CDR2 is FQGNSA. V shed 5 bases and J 0 bases; nucleotides not matched to a gene: 4. The CDR3 is made up of 15 amino acids. For the CDR3, the DNA is TGTGCCAGCAGCCGGACAGGGGGGCCCTCCTACGAGCAGTACGTC. Translated: CASSRTGGPSYEQYV.

In its sample, this clonotype was seen a few times. The V and J genes are TRBV5-1 and TRBJ2-5; D call uncertain. Deletions cut 2 bases from V and 1 base from J, with 9 bases between. The CDR3 spans 14 residues. The germline gives CDR1 SGHRS, CDR2 YFSETQ. The CDR3 sequence: CASSLLGTQETQYF. CDR3 DNA sequence: TGCGCCAGCAGCTTATTGGGAACCCAAGAGACCCAGTACTTC.

V usage is TRBV7-2 and J usage is TRBJ1-1; 9 bases are shared with TRBD1. V trimming: 8 bases; J trimming: 0 bases; junction bases outside the gene matches: 10. Germline-derived CDR1 and CDR2 are SGHTA and FQGNSA. This CDR3 has 16 residues. The CDR3 DNA is TGTGCCAGCGGCGGGACAGGGTCAACCATGAACACTGAAGCTTTCTTT. It encodes CASGGTGSTMNTEAFF.